The rows below give T cell receptor beta chains drawn from one sample of a study of blood T cell repertoires in COVID-19. Some clones are missing from TCRdb's copy, which holds only in-frame ones; the method was immunoSEQ multiplex PCR. The profile covers around 70,000 clones, with around 75% appearing a single time and approximately 21% taken by the ten largest. Sequenced sample: peripheral blood. These receptors were collected from a man between 65 and 80 years old with acute or convalescent COVID-19. The CDR3 runs from the conserved cysteine through the conserved F or W. The D gene is left open where the match is weak. Size tells how often a clone was seen (once, few, many) or the class of an expanded clone, and some rows leave it out.

J: TRBJ2-7; V: TRBV28; D: -; size: once; DNA: TGTGCCAGCAGTTCAGTCCGTTACGAGCAGTACTTC; CDR3: CASSSVRYEQYF
J: TRBJ2-2; V: TRBV19; D: TRBD2; size: few; DNA: TGTGCCTGCCGACTAGCGGCTAACACCGGGGAGCTGTTTTTT; CDR3: CACRLAANTGELFF
J: TRBJ1-1; V: TRBV2; D: -; size: -; DNA: TGTGCCAGCAGTGAATCCGTTATGAACACTGAAGCTTTCTTT; CDR3: CASSESVMNTEAFF
J: TRBJ1-1; V: TRBV5-6; D: TRBD1; size: -; DNA: TGTGCCAGCAGCATCTTACAGGGGGCAGGGACTGAAGCTTTCTTT; CDR3: CASSILQGAGTEAFF
J: TRBJ2-6; V: TRBV29-1; D: TRBD1; size: -; DNA: TGCAGCGTTGAACTATCGACAGGGTCGGGGGCCAACGTCCTGACTTTC; CDR3: CSVELSTGSGANVLTF
J: TRBJ1-2; V: TRBV11-2; D: -; size: -; DNA: TGTGCCAGCAGGGGATCGAACCAGGGGACCCTTAGTGGCTACACCTTC; CDR3: CASRGSNQGTLSGYTF
J: TRBJ2-3; V: TRBV28; D: -; size: -; DNA: TGTGCCAGCAGTTTAATCGCTACCGGGCAGTATTTT; CDR3: CASSLIATGQYF
J: TRBJ2-1; V: TRBV4-3; D: -; size: -; DNA: TGCGCCAGCAGCCAAGATAGGAGCGGGTTCTACAATGAGCAGTTCTTC; CDR3: CASSQDRSGFYNEQFF
J: TRBJ2-7; V: TRBV7-9; D: -; size: few; DNA: TGTGCCAGCAGCTTAGGAGGGTTATCCCACTACGAGCAGTACTTC; CDR3: CASSLGGLSHYEQYF
J: TRBJ1-2; V: TRBV12-3/TRBV12-4; D: -; size: -; DNA: TGTGCCAGCAGCAACAGGGTCAACTATGGCTACACCTTC; CDR3: CASSNRVNYGYTF
J: TRBJ2-1; V: TRBV10-3; D: TRBD2; size: -; DNA: TGTGCCATCAGTGGACTAGCGGGAGCCTACAATGAGCAGTTCTTC; CDR3: CAISGLAGAYNEQFF
J: TRBJ2-1; V: TRBV5-1; D: TRBD1; size: once; DNA: TGCGCCAGCAGCTTCGCACAGGGGTGGAATGAGCAGTTCTTC; CDR3: CASSFAQGWNEQFF
J: TRBJ2-2; V: TRBV5-1; D: -; size: -; DNA: TGCGCCAGCACAATGGGCGGACAGACGAACACCGGGGAGCTGTTTTTT; CDR3: CASTMGGQTNTGELFF
J: TRBJ1-4; V: TRBV19; D: -; size: once; DNA: TGTGCCAGTAAAGAGTCGGGGAATGAAAAACTGTTTTTT; CDR3: CASKESGNEKLFF
J: TRBJ1-1; V: TRBV9; D: TRBD1; size: -; DNA: TGTGCCAGCAGCCCCTCCGGGACAGGGACTGAAGCTTTCTTT; CDR3: CASSPSGTGTEAFF
J: TRBJ2-1; V: TRBV9; D: TRBD1; size: -; DNA: TGTGCCAGCAGAGGGGGGACAGGGGGCCCAAGCTCCTCCTACAATGAGCAGTTCTTC; CDR3: CASRGGTGGPSSSYNEQFF
J: TRBJ1-4; V: TRBV4-2; D: -; size: -; DNA: TGTGCCAGCAGACAAGGGCCAGGTAATGAAAAACTGTTTTTT; CDR3: CASRQGPGNEKLFF
J: TRBJ2-4; V: TRBV3-1/TRBV3-2; D: TRBD1; size: -; DNA: TGTGCCAGCAGCCCCCAGGGACAGGGAGGGAACATTCAGTACTTC; CDR3: CASSPQGQGGNIQYF
J: TRBJ2-1; V: TRBV2; D: TRBD2; size: -; DNA: TGTGCCAGCAGTGAAGAGGCGGGAGGGCCCTACAATGAGCAGTTCTTC; CDR3: CASSEEAGGPYNEQFF
J: TRBJ2-7; V: TRBV3-1/TRBV3-2; D: TRBD1; size: -; DNA: TGTGCCAGTTCCGACAGGGGTCTGAGGGAGCAGTACTTC; CDR3: CASSDRGLREQYF
J: TRBJ2-3; V: TRBV7-9; D: TRBD2; size: -; DNA: TGTGCCAGCAGCTCAGGGACTAGCGGGATCGTTCTAGATACGCAGTATTTT; CDR3: CASSSGTSGIVLDTQYF
J: TRBJ2-5; V: TRBV5-1; D: TRBD1; size: -; DNA: TGCGCCAGCAGCTTGGTGGGACAGATCAAAGAGACCCAGTACTTC; CDR3: CASSLVGQIKETQYF
J: TRBJ2-1; V: TRBV28; D: -; size: -; DNA: TGTGCCAGCAGTCCACTGACTAACTCAATGGAGCAGTTCTTC; CDR3: CASSPLTNSMEQFF
J: TRBJ2-7; V: TRBV19; D: -; size: -; DNA: TGTGCCAGTAGCCGACGTGAGGGCACCTACGAGCAGTACTTC; CDR3: CASSRREGTYEQYF
J: TRBJ1-1; V: TRBV6-5; D: -; size: -; DNA: TGTGCCAGCAGTTACCACATAATGAACACTGAAGCTTTCTTT; CDR3: CASSYHIMNTEAFF
J: TRBJ2-3; V: TRBV6-5; D: TRBD1; size: -; DNA: TGTGCCAGCAGTTACGGACTGACAGGGGTAGATACGCAGTATTTT; CDR3: CASSYGLTGVDTQYF
J: TRBJ2-5; V: TRBV4-1; D: TRBD2; size: -; DNA: TGCGCCAGCAGCCAAGATCCATTGGGACTAGCGGGGGGCCAAGAGACCCAGTACTTC; CDR3: CASSQDPLGLAGGQETQYF
J: TRBJ2-5; V: TRBV7-2; D: -; size: -; DNA: TGTGCCAGCAGCGGGCGGGACGAAGGGTACCAAGAGACCCAGTACTTC; CDR3: CASSGRDEGYQETQYF
J: TRBJ2-6; V: TRBV11-2; D: TRBD2; size: -; DNA: TGTGCCAGCAGCTTAGGGCTAGCGGGGGTCTCTGGGGCCAACGTCCTGACTTTC; CDR3: CASSLGLAGVSGANVLTF
J: TRBJ2-3; V: TRBV10-2; D: -; size: -; DNA: TGCGCCAGCAGCAGTAGCCGGAGTGAAGATACGCAGTATTTT; CDR3: CASSSSRSEDTQYF
J: TRBJ2-7; V: TRBV9; D: -; size: -; DNA: TGTGCCAGCAGCGAGTTTGGGGGGGCAGGCTCCTACGAGCAGTACTTC; CDR3: CASSEFGGAGSYEQYF
J: TRBJ2-1; V: TRBV4-1; D: TRBD2; size: once; DNA: TGCGCCAGCAGCCGCCCTAGCGGGAGGGCCGGGAATGAGCAGTTCTTC; CDR3: CASSRPSGRAGNEQFF
J: TRBJ1-5; V: TRBV4-1; D: -; size: few; DNA: TGCGCCAGCAGCCAAGAATCCGGCAATCAGCCCCAGCATTTT; CDR3: CASSQESGNQPQHF
J: TRBJ1-5; V: TRBV6-2/TRBV6-3; D: TRBD1; size: -; DNA: TGTGCCAGCAGTTATGGACAGGGAAGGTATCCCCAGCATTTT; CDR3: CASSYGQGRYPQHF
J: TRBJ2-1; V: TRBV15; D: TRBD1; size: -; DNA: TGTGCCACCAGTAGCGAGGGGACAGGAAAGGGCAATGAGCAGTTCTTC; CDR3: CATSSEGTGKGNEQFF
J: TRBJ2-7; V: TRBV7-6; D: TRBD2; size: -; DNA: TGTGCCAGCAGCTCGGGACTAGCGGGAGCCTACGAGCAGTACTTC; CDR3: CASSSGLAGAYEQYF
J: TRBJ2-7; V: TRBV19; D: TRBD2; size: few; DNA: TGTGCCAGTAGTAGGCTAGCGGCCTACGAGCAGTACTTC; CDR3: CASSRLAAYEQYF
J: TRBJ1-2; V: TRBV7-9; D: TRBD1; size: -; DNA: TGTGCCAGCAGCCCACGGGACGGACAGGGAAGATATGGCTACACCTTC; CDR3: CASSPRDGQGRYGYTF
J: TRBJ1-2; V: TRBV4-1; D: -; size: -; DNA: TGCGCCAGCAGCCAAGTTGGGGGGGATGGCTACACCTTC; CDR3: CASSQVGGDGYTF
J: TRBJ1-1; V: TRBV5-1; D: TRBD1; size: few; DNA: TGCGCCAGCGGCCCTGGGACAGGGTGGAACACTGAAGCTTTCTTT; CDR3: CASGPGTGWNTEAFF
J: TRBJ2-1; V: TRBV5-1; D: TRBD2; size: once; DNA: TGCGCCAGCAGCTTAGGGACTAGCTCCTACAATGAGCAGTTCTTC; CDR3: CASSLGTSSYNEQFF